This T cell receptor beta chain was sequenced in a study of blood T cell repertoires in COVID-19. Turning to the study itself: From the United States, Italy and Spain came samples of acute and convalescent COVID-19. T cells, B-cell-depleted T cells, or PBMCs supplied cDNA or gDNA.

The J segment lost 4 bases and the V segment lost 1 base, leaving 4 bases of the junction unmatched. CDR1 SGHTA and CDR2 FQGNSA come from the germline V gene. CDR3 size: 15 residues. Original processing notes: Reference gene primer amplification gave estimated nucleated cell counts. Measured with immunoSEQ multiplex PCR; TCRdb has only the in-frame clones, and not every one. That table is the source of V, J and clone size, and D and trimming were worked out from the DNA. Of 140,000 to 150,000 clones listed, around four fifths are singletons. The rearrangement joins TRBV7-2 to TRBJ1-2, with 9 bases lining up with TRBD1. The clonotype comes from a woman aged 35 to 49 with active or convalescent COVID-19. The sequencing sample was made of peripheral blood. The CDR3 DNA reads TGTGCCAGCAGCTTAGAGGGGACAGGGCCCTATGGCTACACCTTC. Translated: CASSLEGTGPYGYTF.